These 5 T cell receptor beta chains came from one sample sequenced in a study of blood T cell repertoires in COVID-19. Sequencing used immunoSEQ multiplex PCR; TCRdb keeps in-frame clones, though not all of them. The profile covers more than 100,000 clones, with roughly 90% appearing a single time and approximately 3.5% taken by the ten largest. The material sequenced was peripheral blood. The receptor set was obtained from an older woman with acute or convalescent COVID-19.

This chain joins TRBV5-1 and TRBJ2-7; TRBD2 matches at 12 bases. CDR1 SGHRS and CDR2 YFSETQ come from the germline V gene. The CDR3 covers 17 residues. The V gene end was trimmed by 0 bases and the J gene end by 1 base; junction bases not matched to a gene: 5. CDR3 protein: CASSLGGLAGQSYEQYF. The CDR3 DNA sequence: TGCGCCAGCAGCTTGGGGGGACTAGCGGGCCAGTCCTACGAGCAGTACTTC. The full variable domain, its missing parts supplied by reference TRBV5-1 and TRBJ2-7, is KAGVTQTPRYLIKTRGQQVTLSCSPISGHRSVSWYQQTPGQGLQFLFEYFSETQRNKGNFPGRFSGRQFSNSRSEMNVSTLELGDSALYLCASSLGGLAGQSYEQYFGPGTRLTVT.

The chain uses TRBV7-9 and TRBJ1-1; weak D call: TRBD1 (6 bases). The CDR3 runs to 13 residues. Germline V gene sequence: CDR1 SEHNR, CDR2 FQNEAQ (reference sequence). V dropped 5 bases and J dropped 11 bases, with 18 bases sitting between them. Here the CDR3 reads CASSPPPGQRAFF. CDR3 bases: TGTGCCAGCAGCCCACCGCCGGGACAACGGGCTTTCTTT.

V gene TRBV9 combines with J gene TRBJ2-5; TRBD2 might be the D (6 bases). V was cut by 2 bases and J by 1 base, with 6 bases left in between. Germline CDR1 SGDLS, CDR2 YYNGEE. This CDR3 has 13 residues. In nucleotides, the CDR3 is TGTGCCAGCAGCGTTAGCGGCCAAGAGACCCAGTACTTC. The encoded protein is CASSVSGQETQYF.

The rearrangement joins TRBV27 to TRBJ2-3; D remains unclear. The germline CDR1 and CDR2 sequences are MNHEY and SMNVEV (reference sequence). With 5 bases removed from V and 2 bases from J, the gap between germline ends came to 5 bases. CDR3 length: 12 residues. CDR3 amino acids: CASSTVTDTQYF. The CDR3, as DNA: TGTGCCAGCAGTACTGTCACAGATACGCAGTATTTT.

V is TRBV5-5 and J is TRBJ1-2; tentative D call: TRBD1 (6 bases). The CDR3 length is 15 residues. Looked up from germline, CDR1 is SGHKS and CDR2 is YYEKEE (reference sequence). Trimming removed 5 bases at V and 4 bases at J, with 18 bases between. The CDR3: CASSLQAGDGYGYTF. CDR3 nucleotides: TGTGCCAGCAGTTTGCAGGCAGGGGATGGCTATGGCTACACCTTC.